The 22 T cell receptor beta chains listed next were all sequenced from one sample in a study of regulatory T cells in long-lasting Graves disease. With iRepertoire HTBI primers and Arm-PCR of CDR3 regions, TCR beta libraries were built. Each CDR3 protein is one row after TCRdb ran MiXCR on the multiplex PCR reads. The sample holds 350,000 to 500,000 distinct CDR3 sequences, roughly 15% seen once. The time point was: newly diagnosed GD, antithyroid drugs for less than 3 months. Generation of the TCR library employed RNA extracted from PBMCs. These sequences were also reported in another study, on T cells in Graves' hyperthyroidism and ophthalmopathy.

The sequences come from peripheral blood mononuclear cells (PBMCs), collected at new diagnosis, from a patient treated with antithyroid drugs. These TCRs come from a woman aged 30 to 39 with Graves disease.

This clonotype came up many times. The V call is TRBV24-1, the J call TRBJ1-2; 8 nucleotides agree with TRBD1. J lost 3 bases, V lost 4 bases, and 3 bases had no gene match. The length of the CDR3 is 14 residues. Germline V gives CDR1 KGHDR, CDR2 SFDVKD. CDR3 in DNA: TGTGCCACCAGTGACCTGACAGGGGACTATGGCTACACCTTC. It translates to CATSDLTGDYGYTF.

This clonotype was detected many times. The gene calls are TRBV11-2 and TRBJ2-7; 9 bases fit TRBD1. The V gene end was trimmed by 1 base and the J gene end by 4 bases; junction bases not matched to a gene: 8. CDR1 and CDR2 from the germline V gene are SGHAT and FQNNGV. CDR3 length equals 16 residues. The CDR3 DNA sequence: TGTGCCAGCAGCTTAGTCCTGGGACAGGGAAGGTACGAGCAGTACTTC. It encodes CASSLVLGQGRYEQYF.

This clonotype has at least ten counts. The J gene is TRBJ1-1, the V gene TRBV18, with D perhaps matching TRBD1 (6 bases). CDR1 and CDR2 (germline): KGHSH, LQKENI. This CDR3 has 15 residues. Deletions cut 1 base from V and 1 base from J, with 10 bases between. The CDR3 DNA is TGTGCCAGCTCACCACTGGGGGGACAGAACACTGAAGCTTTCTTT. This codes for CASSPLGGQNTEAFF.

Many counts were recorded for this clonotype. The chain uses TRBV7-8 and TRBJ2-1; 10 bases fit TRBD2. Trimming took 5 bases from V and 3 from J; bases not matched to a gene: 10. Per the germline V gene, CDR1 is SGHVS and CDR2 is FQNEAQ. The CDR3 loop spans 17 amino acids. The CDR3, as DNA: TGTGCCAGCAGCCCCCCCACTAGCGGGACCTTCTACAATGAGCAGTTCTTC. Encoded protein: CASSPPTSGTFYNEQFF.

Ten or more counts support this clonotype. This chain uses TRBV27 with TRBJ2-7, with D perhaps matching TRBD1 (5 bases). There are 13 residues in the CDR3. Germline V CDR1 and CDR2: MNHEY, SMNVEV (reference sequence). The ends were cut back, 7 bases at V and 2 bases at J, with 12 bases in the middle. The CDR3 spells CASTLDTTYEQYF. In nucleotides, the CDR3 is TGTGCCAGCACCTTGGACACCACCTACGAGCAGTACTTC.

A few counts support this clonotype. The rearrangement links TRBV6-1 to TRBJ1-6; D is perhaps TRBD1 (5 bases). The CDR3 length is 15 residues. V lost 6 bases and J lost 4, with 13 bases in between. Germline loops: CDR1 MNHNS, CDR2 SASEGT. This chain's CDR3 is CASSLRGGYNSPLHF. In DNA, the CDR3 is TGTGCCAGCAGCCTCCGGGGGGGTTATAATTCACCCCTCCACTTT.

This clonotype has a count of ten or more. The chain uses TRBV10-2 and TRBJ2-7, with D perhaps matching TRBD2 (5 bases). This CDR3 comprises 18 residues. Trimming stripped 0 bases from V and 7 bases from J, with 25 bases between. Germline V CDR1 and CDR2: WSHSY, SAAADI. CDR3 residues: CASSESVPDGWRVKEQYF. The CDR3 DNA follows: TGCGCCAGCAGTGAGTCGGTCCCAGACGGGTGGCGGGTGAAAGAGCAGTACTTC.

This clonotype was detected many times. V and J are TRBV10-3 and TRBJ2-1, with TRBD2 matching 16 bases. V shed 2 bases and J 4 bases; nucleotides not matched to a gene: 11. Germline CDR1 ENHRY, CDR2 SYGVKD. The CDR3 spans 20 residues. In nucleotides, the CDR3 is TGTGCCATCAGTGAGATATCCGGGACTAGCGGGAGGGCCGGTTACAATGAGCAGTTCTTC. The encoded protein is CAISEISGTSGRAGYNEQFF.

Ten or more counts support this clonotype. The rearrangement joins TRBV12-3 or TRBV12-4 to TRBJ1-5, with unresolved D. The CDR3 consists of 13 residues. Trimming cost V 3 bases and J 5 bases, with 8 bases left between them. The CDR3 nucleotides read TGTGCCAGCAGTTTGCAAGCTGATCAGCCCCAGCATTTT. Protein product: CASSLQADQPQHF.

This clonotype was counted between two and nine times. The chain uses TRBV18 and TRBJ2-1; the D is unclear. Germline V gene sequence: CDR1 KGHSH, CDR2 LQKENI. V lost 4 bases and J 8 bases, leaving 6 bases between the germline ends. The CDR3 extends over 11 amino acids. CDR3 coding DNA: TGTGCCAGCTCACGGATATATGAGCAGTTCTTC. Protein: CASSRIYEQFF.

CDR3 DNA: TGTGCCAGCAGCTTGGAATCTAGAACAAATGAGCAGTTCTTC. This encodes CASSLESRTNEQFF. The chain has TRBV5-4 and TRBJ2-1; D remains ambiguous. The germline V gene has CDR1 SGHNT and CDR2 YYREEE (reference sequence). With 0 bases removed from V and 7 bases from J, the gap between germline ends came to 11 bases. This CDR3 spans 14 amino acids. The entire variable domain, with the rest obtained from reference TRBV5-4 and TRBJ2-1, is as follows: ETGVTQSPTHLIKTRGQQVTLRCSSQSGHNTVSWYQQALGQGPQFIFQYYREEENGRGNFPPRFSGLQFPNYSSELNVNALELDDSALYLCASSLESRTNEQFFGPGTRLTVL.

The CDR3 DNA reads as TGTGCCAGCACCAAACAGGGGATATATGGCTACACCTTC. It yields the protein CASTKQGIYGYTF. J is TRBJ1-2 and V is TRBV5-6; TRBD1 aligns across 7 bases. CDR1 is SGHDT, CDR2 YYEEEE, per germline. The CDR3 length is 13 residues. The V segment lost 6 bases and the J segment 5 bases; nucleotides outside the gene matches: 7. The variable domain in full, completed from reference TRBV5-6 and TRBJ1-2, reads DAGVTQSPTHLIKTRGQQVTLRCSPKSGHDTVSWYQQALGQGPQFIFQYYEEEERQRGNFPDRFSGHQFPNYSSELNVNALLLGDSALYLCASTKQGIYGYTFGSGTRLTVV.

This clonotype was seen only a few times. The chain recombines TRBV24-1 with TRBJ2-2; D remains unclear. Trimming left V 4 bases short and J 4 bases short, with 21 bases between. CDR1 is KGHDR, CDR2 SFDVKD, per germline. The CDR3 covers 18 residues. CDR3 DNA: TGTGCCACCAGTGAGAGCATATACGATCGAGTACGCACCGGGGAGCTGTTTTTT. Translating gives CATSESIYDRVRTGELFF.

The V call is TRBV9, the J call TRBJ2-1; TRBD2 might be the D (5 bases). CDR1 and CDR2 (germline): SGDLS, YYNGEE. This CDR3 spans 16 amino acids. Trimming cost V 4 bases and J 0 bases, with 14 bases left between them. In DNA form, the CDR3 reads TGTGCCAGCAGCATAAGTCTGGGGAGCTCCTACAATGAGCAGTTCTTC. Protein: CASSISLGSSYNEQFF.

This clonotype was detected only once. V gene TRBV2 combines with J gene TRBJ1-2; D is perhaps TRBD1 (6 bases). Trimming took 6 bases from V and 4 from J, leaving 15 bases between them. The CDR3 contains 14 residues. CDR1 SNHLY and CDR2 FYNNEI come from the germline V gene. CDR3 loop: CASSPTQGSYGYTF. In DNA, the CDR3 is TGTGCCAGCAGCCCGACCCAGGGGTCCTATGGCTACACCTTC.

The chain carries TRBV28 and TRBJ1-2, with 8 bases matching TRBD1. CDR3 length: 17 amino acids. J lost 4 bases, V lost 5 bases, and 15 bases had no gene match. Germline CDR1 and CDR2: MDHEN and SYDVKM. The CDR3 DNA reads as TGTGCCAGCAGTCCAGATGGACAGGGCAGCCAAATCTATGGCTACACCTTC. This codes for CASSPDGQGSQIYGYTF.

This clonotype was counted at least ten times. CDR3 sequence: CASSLNWYRPYNEQFF. For the CDR3, the DNA is TGTGCCAGCAGCTTAAACTGGTACCGCCCCTACAATGAGCAGTTCTTC. V gene TRBV7-8 combines with J gene TRBJ2-1; D gene uncertain. Germline V gene lookup returns CDR1 SGHVS and CDR2 FQNEAQ. The CDR3 has 16 amino acids. V lost 2 bases and J lost 2, with 13 bases in between.

At least ten counts were recorded for this clonotype. The chain joins TRBV28 to TRBJ1-3; D gene unclear. Trimming removed 1 base at V and 0 bases at J, with 10 bases between. The CDR3 length is 16 residues. Germline values: CDR1 MDHEN, CDR2 SYDVKM. Written as DNA, the CDR3 is TGTGCCAGCAGTTTATTTCAGGTCCGCTCTGGAAACACCATATATTTT. This encodes CASSLFQVRSGNTIYF. Filled out from reference TRBV28 and TRBJ1-3, the complete variable domain reads DVKVTQSSRYLVKRTGEKVFLECVQDMDHENMFWYRQDPGLGLRLIYFSYDVKMKEKGDIPEGYSVSREKKERFSLILESASTNQTSMYLCASSLFQVRSGNTIYFGEGSWLTVV.

This clonotype occurred many times. The chain joins TRBV28 to TRBJ2-4; D is possibly TRBD1 (5 bases). Trimming removed 3 bases from V and 8 bases from J, with 11 bases in between. Germline loops: CDR1 MDHEN, CDR2 SYDVKM. The CDR3 consists of 13 residues. CDR3 region: CASSLQTVDIQYF. CDR3 sequence (DNA): TGTGCCAGCAGTTTGCAGACAGTGGACATTCAGTACTTC.

This clonotype was seen many times. This chain links TRBV10-1 with TRBJ1-1, with no clear D. Germline V gene data show CDR1 as WNHNN and CDR2 as SYGVQD (reference sequence). The length of the CDR3 is 13 residues. Trimming pared 1 base from V and 4 bases from J, leaving 7 bases between. This CDR3 is CASSELWGTEAFF. The CDR3, as DNA: TGCGCCAGCAGTGAGTTGTGGGGCACTGAAGCTTTCTTT.

This clonotype has a count of ten or more. The rearrangement uses TRBV2 and TRBJ2-7; 7 nucleotides match TRBD2. This CDR3 has 14 residues. Looked up from germline, CDR1 is SNHLY and CDR2 is FYNNEI. V gave up 4 bases and J gave up 1 base; unmatched junction bases: 4. In DNA, the CDR3 is TGTGCCAGCAGTGTGTCTAGCGGTTCCTACGAGCAGTACTTC. Its protein product is CASSVSSGSYEQYF.

V usage is TRBV29-1 and J usage is TRBJ1-5, with D maybe TRBD1 (5 bases). CDR3 length: 13 amino acids. The germline V and J ends were trimmed by 4 bases and 3 bases, with 10 bases remaining between them. The germline gives CDR1 SQVTM, CDR2 ANQGSEA. For the CDR3, the DNA is TGCAGCGTTGGGTGGGGACTCAATCAGCCCCAGCATTTT. The encoded protein is CSVGWGLNQPQHF.